This T cell receptor (beta chain) was obtained from a study of blood T cell repertoires in COVID-19. Study details: Sources were T cells, B-cell-depleted T cells, or PBMCs; the material itself was cDNA or gDNA.

This CDR3 spans 17 amino acids. Germline loops: CDR1 LNHDA, CDR2 SQIVND (reference sequence). The V gene lost 4 bases and the J gene lost 7 bases, with 20 bases spanning the gap. Here immunoSEQ multiplex PCR was the method, and the copy in TCRdb shows in-frame clones only, minus some. This repertoire shows a few hundred thousand clones, over 80% found once; its top ten account for 5.5% to 8%. Source material: peripheral blood. The gene calls are TRBV19 and TRBJ1-6; D possibly corresponds to TRBD1 (6 bases). The receptor comes from a woman between 50 and 59 years old with COVID-19, enrolled during active disease. CDR3: CASSTRGRGSLNSPLHF. In nucleotides, the CDR3 is TGTGCCAGTAGTACCCGGGGCAGGGGATCTCTCAATTCACCCCTCCACTTT.